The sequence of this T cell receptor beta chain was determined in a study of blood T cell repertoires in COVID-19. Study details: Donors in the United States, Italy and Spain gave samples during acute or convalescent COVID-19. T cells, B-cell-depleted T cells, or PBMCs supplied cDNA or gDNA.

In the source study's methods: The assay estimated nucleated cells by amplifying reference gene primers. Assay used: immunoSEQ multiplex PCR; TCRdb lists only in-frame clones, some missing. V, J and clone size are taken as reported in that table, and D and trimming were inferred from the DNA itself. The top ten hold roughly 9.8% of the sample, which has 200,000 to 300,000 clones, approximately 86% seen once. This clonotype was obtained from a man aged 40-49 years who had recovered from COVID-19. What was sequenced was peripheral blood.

The CDR3 region is CASRSLDVRGREQYF. DNA of the CDR3: TGTGCCAGTAGATCACTAGACGTGCGCGGGCGCGAGCAGTACTTC. V usage is TRBV19 and J usage is TRBJ2-7, with TRBD2 as a possible D gene (5 bases). CDR3 length equals 15 residues. Per germline, CDR1 LNHDA and CDR2 SQIVND (reference sequence). V lost 6 bases, J lost 6 bases, and 21 bases lay in between.